This T cell receptor beta chain was observed in a study of CD8+ T cells in alopecia areata. Turning to this clone: Its antigen is undetermined.

Alopecia areata patients provided lesional scalp punch biopsies and peripheral blood. Germline CDR1 and CDR2: PRHDT and FYEKMQ (reference sequence). This CDR3 has 13 residues. With 5 bases clipped from V and 3 bases from J, the junction kept 1 base outside the gene matches. Sequencing used cDNA as its template, made by extracting RNA and reverse transcribing it. The assay was immunoSEQ multiplex PCR, and TCRdb's table has in-frame clones only and misses some. Of some 170,000 clones in the sample, just over 65% are singletons; the top ten hold roughly an eighth. Study outcomes and limitations: Sharing of TCR sequences between patients (possibly for HLA-related reasons) was less clear than in mice.

Sequences were derived from CD8+ T cells sorted from blood, sampled at week 0. This sequence originates from a human donor with alopecia areata. This chain joins TRBV13 and TRBJ2-7; 10 bases match TRBD1. In DNA, the CDR3 is TGTGCCAGCAGCCGGGACAGGGGCTACGAGCAGTACTTC. Translation gives CASSRDRGYEQYF.